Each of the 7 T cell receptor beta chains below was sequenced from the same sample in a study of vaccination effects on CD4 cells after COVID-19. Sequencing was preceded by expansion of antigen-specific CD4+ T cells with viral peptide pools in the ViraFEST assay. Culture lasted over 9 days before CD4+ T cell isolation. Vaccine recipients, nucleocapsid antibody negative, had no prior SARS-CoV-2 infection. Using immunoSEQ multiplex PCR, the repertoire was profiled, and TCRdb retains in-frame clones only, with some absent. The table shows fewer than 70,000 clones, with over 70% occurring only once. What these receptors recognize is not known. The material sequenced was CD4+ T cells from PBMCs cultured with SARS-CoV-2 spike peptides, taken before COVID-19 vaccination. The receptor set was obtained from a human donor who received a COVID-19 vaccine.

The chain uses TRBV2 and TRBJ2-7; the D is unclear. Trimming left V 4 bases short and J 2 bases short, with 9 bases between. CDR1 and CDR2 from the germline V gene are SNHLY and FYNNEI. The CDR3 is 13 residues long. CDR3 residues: CASSVGLPYEQYV. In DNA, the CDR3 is TGTGCCAGCAGTGTAGGTTTACCCTACGAGCAGTACGTC.

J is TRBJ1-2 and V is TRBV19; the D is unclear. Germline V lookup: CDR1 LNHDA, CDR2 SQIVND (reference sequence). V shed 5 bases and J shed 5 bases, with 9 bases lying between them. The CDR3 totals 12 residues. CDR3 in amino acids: CASSAALYGYTF. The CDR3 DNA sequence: TGTGCCAGTAGTGCGGCCCTATATGGCTACACCTTC.

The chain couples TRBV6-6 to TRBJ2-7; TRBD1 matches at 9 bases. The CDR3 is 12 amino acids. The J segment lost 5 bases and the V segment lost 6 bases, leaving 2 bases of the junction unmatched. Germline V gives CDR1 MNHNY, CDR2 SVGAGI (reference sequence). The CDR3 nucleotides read TGTGCCAGCAGCCGACAGGGGGACGAGCAGTACGTC. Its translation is CASSRQGDEQYV.

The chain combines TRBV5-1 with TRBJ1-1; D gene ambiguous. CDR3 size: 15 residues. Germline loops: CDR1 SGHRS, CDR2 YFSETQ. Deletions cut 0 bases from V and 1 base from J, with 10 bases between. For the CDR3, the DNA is TGCGCCAGCAGCTTGGTAGGGTCAGAGAACACTGAAGCTTTCTTT. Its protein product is CASSLVGSENTEAFF.

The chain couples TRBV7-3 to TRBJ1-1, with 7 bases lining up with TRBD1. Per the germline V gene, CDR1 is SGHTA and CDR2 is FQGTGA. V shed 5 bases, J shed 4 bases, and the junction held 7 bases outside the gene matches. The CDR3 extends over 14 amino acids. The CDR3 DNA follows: TGTGCCAGCAGCGTGGCAGGGGGATTCACTGAAGCTTTCTTT. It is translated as CASSVAGGFTEAFF.

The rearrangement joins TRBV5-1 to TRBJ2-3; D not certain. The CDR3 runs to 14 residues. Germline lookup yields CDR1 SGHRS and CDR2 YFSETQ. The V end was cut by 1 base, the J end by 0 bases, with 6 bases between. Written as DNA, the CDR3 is TGCGCCAGCAGCTTGTACCGCAGCACAGATACGCAGTATTTT. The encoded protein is CASSLYRSTDTQYF.

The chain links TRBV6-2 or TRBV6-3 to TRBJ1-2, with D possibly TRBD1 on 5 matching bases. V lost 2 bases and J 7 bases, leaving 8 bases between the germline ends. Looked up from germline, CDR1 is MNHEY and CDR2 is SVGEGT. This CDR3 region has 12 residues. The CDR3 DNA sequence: TGTGCCAGCAGTTACGGGGGAAGTGGCTACACCTTC. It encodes CASSYGGSGYTF.